The present TCR beta chain was sequenced within a study of T cells in Graves' hyperthyroidism and ophthalmopathy. This clonotype was counted many times. The V gene's germline CDR1 is ENHRY and CDR2 SYGVKD. Trimming took 0 bases from V and 4 from J, leaving 9 bases between them. The CDR3 is 15 residues long. RNA transcripts gave rise to amplified TCR beta CDR3 regions. A set of HTBI primers served as the primers for a first-round RT-PCR of the TCR CDR3. In TCRdb, the multiplex PCR reads were re-called with MiXCR into one record per CDR3 protein. The sample has 310,000 or so distinct CDR3 sequences; about a sixth are singletons. Clinical Activity Scores of at least 3, NOSPECS grades of at least 4 and durations under 3 months characterized ophthalmopathy patients.

Sample: blood. The chain is built from TRBV10-3 and TRBJ1-4; D gene unclear. This sequence originates from a woman aged 55-69 years with Graves' ophthalmopathy. CDR3 DNA sequence: TGTGCCATCAGTGAGTCGACGGGCCATAATGAAAAACTGTTTTTT. As protein: CAISESTGHNEKLFF.